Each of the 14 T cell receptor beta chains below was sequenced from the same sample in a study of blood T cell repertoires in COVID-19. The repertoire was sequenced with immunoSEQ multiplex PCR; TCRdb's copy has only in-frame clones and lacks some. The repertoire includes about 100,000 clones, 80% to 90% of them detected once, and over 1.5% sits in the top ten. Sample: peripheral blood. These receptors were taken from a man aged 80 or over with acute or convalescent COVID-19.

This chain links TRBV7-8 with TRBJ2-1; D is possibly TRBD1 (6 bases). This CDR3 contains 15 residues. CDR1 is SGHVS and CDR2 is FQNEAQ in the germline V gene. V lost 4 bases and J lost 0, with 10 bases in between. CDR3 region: CASSSRTVSYNEQFF. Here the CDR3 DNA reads TGTGCCAGCAGCTCCCGGACAGTCTCCTACAATGAGCAGTTCTTC.

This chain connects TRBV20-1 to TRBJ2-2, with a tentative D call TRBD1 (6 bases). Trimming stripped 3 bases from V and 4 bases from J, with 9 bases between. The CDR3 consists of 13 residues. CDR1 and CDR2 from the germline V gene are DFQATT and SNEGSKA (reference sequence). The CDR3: CSASRGGTGELFF. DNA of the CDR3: TGCAGTGCTAGTCGAGGGGGCACCGGGGAGCTGTTTTTT.

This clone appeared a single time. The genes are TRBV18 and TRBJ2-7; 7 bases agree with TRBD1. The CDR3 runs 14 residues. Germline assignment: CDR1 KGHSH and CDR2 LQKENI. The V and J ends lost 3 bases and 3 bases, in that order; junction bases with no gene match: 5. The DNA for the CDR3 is TGTGCCAGCTCACCCCGGGACAGTTACTACGAGCAGTACTTC. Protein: CASSPRDSYYEQYF.

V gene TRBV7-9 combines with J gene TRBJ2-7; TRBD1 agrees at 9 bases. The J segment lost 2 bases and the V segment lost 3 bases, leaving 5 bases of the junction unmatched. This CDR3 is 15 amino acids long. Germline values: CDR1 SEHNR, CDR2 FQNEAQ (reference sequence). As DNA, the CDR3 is TGTGCCAGCAGCTTTTCGGGACAGGGCCCCTACGAGCAGTACTTC. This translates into CASSFSGQGPYEQYF.

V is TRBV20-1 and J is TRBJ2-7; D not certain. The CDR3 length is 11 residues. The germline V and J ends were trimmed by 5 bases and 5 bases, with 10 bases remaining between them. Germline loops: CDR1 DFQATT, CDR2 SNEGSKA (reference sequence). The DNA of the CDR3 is TGCAGTGCTCATCTAGGCGACGAGCAGTACTTC. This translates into CSAHLGDEQYF.

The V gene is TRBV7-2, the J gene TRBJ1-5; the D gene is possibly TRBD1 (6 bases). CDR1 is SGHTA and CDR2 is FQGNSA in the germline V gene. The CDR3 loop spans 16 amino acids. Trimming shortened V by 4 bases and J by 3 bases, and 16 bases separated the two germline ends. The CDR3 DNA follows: TGTGCCAGCAGCTCCCACGGCGGGGGCAACAATCAGCCCCAGCATTTT. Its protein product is CASSSHGGGNNQPQHF.

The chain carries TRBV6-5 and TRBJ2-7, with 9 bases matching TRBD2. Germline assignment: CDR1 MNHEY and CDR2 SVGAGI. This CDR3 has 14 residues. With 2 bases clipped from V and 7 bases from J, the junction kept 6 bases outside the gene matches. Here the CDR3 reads CASSYRGLAGEQYF. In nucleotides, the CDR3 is TGTGCCAGCAGTTACCGGGGGCTAGCGGGGGAGCAGTACTTC.

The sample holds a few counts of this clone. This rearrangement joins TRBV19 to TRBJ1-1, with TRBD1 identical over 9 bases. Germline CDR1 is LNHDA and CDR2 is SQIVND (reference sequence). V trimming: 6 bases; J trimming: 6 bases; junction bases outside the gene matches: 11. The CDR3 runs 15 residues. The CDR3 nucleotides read TGTGCCAGTAGACCCGGGACAGGGTCGGGCTCTGAAGCTTTCTTT. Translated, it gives CASRPGTGSGSEAFF.

The CDR3: CASSPRTGDQPQHF. The CDR3 nucleotides are TGTGCCAGCAGCCCTCGGACGGGGGATCAGCCCCAGCATTTT. The chain couples TRBV7-2 to TRBJ1-5, with D possibly matching TRBD1 (5 bases). The CDR3 length is 14 residues. The V and J ends lost 5 bases and 5 bases respectively, with 13 bases between them. In germline, CDR1 is SGHTA, CDR2 FQGNSA.

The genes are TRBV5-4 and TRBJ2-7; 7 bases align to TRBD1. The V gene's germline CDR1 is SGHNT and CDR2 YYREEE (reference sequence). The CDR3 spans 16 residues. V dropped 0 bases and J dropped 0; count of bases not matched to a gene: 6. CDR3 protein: CASSLDPGQSSYEQYF. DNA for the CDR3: TGTGCCAGCAGCTTGGACCCGGGACAGAGCTCCTACGAGCAGTACTTC.

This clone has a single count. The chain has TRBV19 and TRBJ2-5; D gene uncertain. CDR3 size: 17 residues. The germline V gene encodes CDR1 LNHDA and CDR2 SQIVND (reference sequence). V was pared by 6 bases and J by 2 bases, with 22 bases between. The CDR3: CASSSYLTAGGQETQYF. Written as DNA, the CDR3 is TGTGCCAGTAGCTCTTATCTGACTGCTGGTGGACAAGAGACCCAGTACTTC. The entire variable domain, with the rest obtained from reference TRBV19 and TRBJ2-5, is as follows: DGGITQSPKYLFRKEGQNVTLSCEQNLNHDAMYWYRQDPGQGLRLIYYSQIVNDFQKGDIAEGYSVSREKKESFPLTVTSAQKNPTAFYLCASSSYLTAGGQETQYFGPGTRLLVL.

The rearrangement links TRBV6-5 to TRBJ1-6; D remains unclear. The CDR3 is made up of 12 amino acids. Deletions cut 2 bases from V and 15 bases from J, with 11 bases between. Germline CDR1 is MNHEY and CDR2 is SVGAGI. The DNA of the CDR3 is TGTGCCAGCAGTTACCGAGGACTTATCCTCCACTTT. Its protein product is CASSYRGLILHF.

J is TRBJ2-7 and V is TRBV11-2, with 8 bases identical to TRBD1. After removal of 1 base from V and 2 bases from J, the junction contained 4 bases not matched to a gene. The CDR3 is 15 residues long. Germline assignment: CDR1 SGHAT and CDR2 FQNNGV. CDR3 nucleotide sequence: TGTGCCAGCAGCTTAGCCGGGACAGGAGCCTACGAGCAGTACTTC. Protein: CASSLAGTGAYEQYF.

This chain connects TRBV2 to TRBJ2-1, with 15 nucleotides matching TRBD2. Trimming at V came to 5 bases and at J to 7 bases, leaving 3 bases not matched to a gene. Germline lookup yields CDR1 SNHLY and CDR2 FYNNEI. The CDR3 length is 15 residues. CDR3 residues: CASSPGTSGRNEQFF. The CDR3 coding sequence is TGTGCCAGCAGTCCCGGGACTAGCGGGAGGAATGAGCAGTTCTTC.